Shown below are 32 T cell receptor beta chains from a single sample sequenced in a study of blood T cell repertoires in COVID-19. Sequencing used immunoSEQ multiplex PCR; TCRdb keeps in-frame clones, though not all of them. The data show around 290,000 clones, approximately 90% seen once. Specimen: PBMCs or T cells enriched from blood (not recorded which). These receptors all stem from a woman in her 30s who had recovered from COVID-19.

This chain links TRBV27 with TRBJ2-1, with 7 positions matching TRBD2. J lost 5 bases, V lost 5 bases, and 12 bases had no gene match. This CDR3 region has 16 residues. Germline CDR1 reads MNHEY; CDR2 reads SMNVEV (reference sequence). In DNA, the CDR3 is TGTGCCAGCAGTCCCCAGAAAGCGGGAAGGAACAATGAGCAGTTCTTC. Translation: CASSPQKAGRNNEQFF.

This chain links TRBV5-1 with TRBJ2-3; 9 nucleotides align to TRBD1. CDR1 is SGHRS and CDR2 is YFSETQ in the germline V gene. The CDR3 consists of 15 residues. With V trimmed by 0 bases and J by 4 bases, 3 bases remained unmatched. The CDR3 loop is CASSLGTGVSDTQYF. CDR3 DNA sequence: TGCGCCAGCAGCTTGGGGACAGGGGTGTCAGATACGCAGTATTTT.

The gene calls are TRBV11-2 and TRBJ1-1, with 7 bases identical to TRBD1. V lost 4 bases and J lost 6; bases outside the gene matches: 8. This CDR3 comprises 14 residues. Germline-derived CDR1 and CDR2 are SGHAT and FQNNGV. The CDR3 region has the DNA TGTGCCAGCAGCTCCCGGGACAGCCTCGCTGAAGCTTTCTTT. Translation gives CASSSRDSLAEAFF.

The chain uses TRBV7-3 and TRBJ2-5, with D hard to call. Germline V lookup: CDR1 SGHTA, CDR2 FQGTGA. The V end was cut by 2 bases, the J end by 4 bases, with 8 bases between. The CDR3 is 13 amino acids. The CDR3 bases are TGTGCCAGCAGCTTACGGGTGAGAGAGACCCAGTACTTC. This sequence encodes CASSLRVRETQYF.

This sequence joins TRBV27 and TRBJ1-6; 7 bases match TRBD1. Germline CDR1 MNHEY, CDR2 SMNVEV (reference sequence). V shed 6 bases and J 7 bases; nucleotides not matched to a gene: 12. The CDR3 contains 16 residues. The chain's CDR3 is CASSLSRQGQNSPLHF. CDR3 nucleotide sequence: TGTGCCAGCAGCCTTTCCCGACAGGGTCAAAATTCACCCCTCCACTTT.

In regard to this clone: The junction differs from germline at one of its ends, possibly a read error. The rearrangement uses TRBV6-2 or TRBV6-3 and TRBJ2-1; TRBD2 matches at 8 bases. CDR3 length: 16 residues. CDR1 is MNHEY, CDR2 SVGEGT, per germline. This CDR3 reads CASSDSDSGKMYEQFF. The CDR3, as DNA: TGTGCCAGCAGTGACTCGGATAGCGGGAAGATGTATGAGCAGTTCTTC.

The V gene is TRBV19, the J gene TRBJ2-3, with D unclear. Trimming left V 4 bases short and J 0 bases short, with 8 bases between. The germline V gene encodes CDR1 LNHDA and CDR2 SQIVND (reference sequence). The CDR3 consists of 14 residues. CDR3 loop: CASSRALSTDTQYF. The DNA for the CDR3 is TGTGCCAGTAGTAGAGCTCTTAGCACAGATACGCAGTATTTT.

In this sample, this clone turned up once. This chain links TRBV30 with TRBJ1-5, with unresolved D. Between the trimmed V and J ends, which lost 0 bases and 4 bases, there was a span of 16 bases. The CDR3 spans 16 residues. The V gene's germline CDR1 is GTSNPN and CDR2 SVGIG (reference sequence). The CDR3 loop is CAWSVEGRTENQPQHF. DNA of the CDR3: TGTGCCTGGAGTGTAGAGGGCAGGACCGAAAATCAGCCCCAGCATTTT. The whole variable domain, remainder taken from reference TRBV30 and TRBJ1-5, is SQTIHQWPATLVQPVGSPLSLECTVEGTSNPNLYWYRQAAGRGLQLLFYSVGIGQISSEVPQNLSASRPQDRQFILSSKKLLLSDSGFYLCAWSVEGRTENQPQHFGDGTRLSIL.

V is TRBV7-8 and J is TRBJ2-5, with 8 positions matching TRBD2. Germline CDR1 is SGHVS and CDR2 is FQNEAQ. Trimming at V came to 5 bases and at J to 1 base, leaving 6 bases not matched to a gene. The CDR3 runs to 15 residues. The chain's CDR3 is CASSVTSGIQETQYF. The CDR3 DNA is TGTGCCAGCAGCGTCACTAGCGGAATCCAAGAGACCCAGTACTTC. Filled out from reference TRBV7-8 and TRBJ2-5, the complete variable domain reads GAGVSQSPRYKVAKRGQDVALRCDPISGHVSLFWYQQALGQGPEFLTYFQNEAQLDKSGLPSDRFFAERPEGSVSTLKIQRTQQEDSAVYLCASSVTSGIQETQYFGPGTRLLVL.

In DNA, the CDR3 is TGTGCCAGCAGTTTTCAGGGGCACTATGGCTACACCTTC. It is translated as CASSFQGHYGYTF. The J gene is TRBJ1-2, the V gene TRBV28; a weak D match, TRBD1 (6 bases). Trimming removed 3 bases at V and 3 bases at J, with 8 bases between. CDR3 length: 13 residues. The V gene's germline CDR1 is MDHEN and CDR2 SYDVKM.

The rearrangement links TRBV9 to TRBJ2-3; D possibly corresponds to TRBD1 (5 bases). The CDR3 totals 15 residues. Germline V CDR1 and CDR2: SGDLS, YYNGEE. V was cut by 0 bases and J by 2 bases, with 10 bases left in between. The CDR3 here is CASSVGSGATDTQYF. DNA for the CDR3: TGTGCCAGCAGCGTAGGGAGTGGGGCCACAGATACGCAGTATTTT.

The rearrangement uses TRBV5-4 and TRBJ2-3; 13 bases align to TRBD2. The V gene's germline CDR1 is SGHNT and CDR2 YYREEE (reference sequence). The CDR3 length is 15 residues. Trimming took 4 bases from V and 3 from J; bases not matched to a gene: 2. The CDR3 reads CASSALAGGTDTQYF. In DNA, the CDR3 is TGTGCCAGCAGCGCACTAGCGGGAGGGACAGATACGCAGTATTTT. The full variable domain, its missing parts supplied by reference TRBV5-4 and TRBJ2-3, is ETGVTQSPTHLIKTRGQQVTLRCSSQSGHNTVSWYQQALGQGPQFIFQYYREEENGRGNFPPRFSGLQFPNYSSELNVNALELDDSALYLCASSALAGGTDTQYFGPGTRLTVL.

The gene calls are TRBV7-3 and TRBJ2-1; D unresolved. The V end lost 3 bases, the J end lost 5 bases, and 11 bases lay between the germline ends. CDR3 length equals 14 residues. Germline V gene lookup returns CDR1 SGHTA and CDR2 FQGTGA. The CDR3 DNA sequence: TGTGCCAGCAGCTTGGGTCTCACAGACAATGAGCAGTTCTTC. It codes for CASSLGLTDNEQFF. The full variable domain, completed using reference TRBV7-3 and TRBJ2-1, is GAGVSQTPSNKVTEKGKYVELRCDPISGHTALYWYRQSLGQGPEFLIYFQGTGAADDSGLPNDRFFAVRPEGSVSTLKIQRTERGDSAVYLCASSLGLTDNEQFFGPGTRLTVL.

The chain carries TRBV14 and TRBJ2-7; TRBD2 is a possible D gene (5 bases). This CDR3 is 14 amino acids long. V lost 7 bases to trimming and J lost 2 bases, with 15 bases between them. Per germline, CDR1 SGHDN and CDR2 FVKESK. CDR3 sequence (DNA): TGTGCCAGCAACACTCCTTGGGAGCCCTACGAGCAGTACTTC. Protein product: CASNTPWEPYEQYF.

Only a few counts were recorded for this clone. The CDR3 sequence: CASSLSGLAGGTGELFF. The DNA of the CDR3 is TGTGCCAGCAGTTTATCAGGACTAGCGGGAGGAACCGGGGAGCTGTTTTTT. The J gene is TRBJ2-2, the V gene TRBV28, with 14 bases fitting TRBD2. Trimming removed 1 base from V and 5 bases from J; junction bases left unmatched: 3. The CDR3 loop spans 17 amino acids. Looked up from germline, CDR1 is MDHEN and CDR2 is SYDVKM.

CDR3 loop: CASSPTAVSYEQYF. CDR3 sequence (DNA): TGTGCCAGTAGTCCGACAGCAGTCTCCTACGAGCAGTACTTC. The chain employs TRBV19 and TRBJ2-7, with D perhaps TRBD1 (5 bases). The CDR3 is 14 amino acids. V lost 5 bases to trimming and J lost 0 bases, with 11 bases between them. CDR1 LNHDA and CDR2 SQIVND come from the germline V gene (reference sequence). The variable domain in full, with the rest retrieved from reference TRBV19 and TRBJ2-7, is DGGITQSPKYLFRKEGQNVTLSCEQNLNHDAMYWYRQDPGQGLRLIYYSQIVNDFQKGDIAEGYSVSREKKESFPLTVTSAQKNPTAFYLCASSPTAVSYEQYFGPGTRLTVT.

The V and J genes are TRBV5-1 and TRBJ1-6, with D possibly being TRBD1 (6 bases). The CDR3 has 15 residues. Germline CDR1 and CDR2: SGHRS and YFSETQ. Deletions cut 0 bases from V and 4 bases from J, with 8 bases between. CDR3: CASSLGGQYNSPLHF. CDR3 DNA sequence: TGCGCCAGCAGCTTGGGAGGACAGTATAATTCACCCCTCCACTTT.

This clone was seen only a few times. This chain links TRBV7-2 with TRBJ2-7; 14 nucleotides line up with TRBD2. Germline V gene lookup returns CDR1 SGHTA and CDR2 FQGNSA. V lost 6 bases, J lost 1 base, and 14 bases stayed unmatched. The CDR3 loop spans 19 amino acids. The CDR3 nucleotides read TGTGCCAGCAGTCGGTCCGGGACTAGCGGGAGCTCCTTATCCTACGAGCAGTACTTC. Translating it yields CASSRSGTSGSSLSYEQYF.

The CDR3 DNA reads TGTGCCAGCAGCTTAGGAGCGGGACGCACAGATACGCAGTATTTT. Translating it yields CASSLGAGRTDTQYF. The chain recombines TRBV7-6 with TRBJ2-3, with 7 bases that match TRBD2. Trimming took 1 base from V and 1 from J; bases not matched to a gene: 2. Germline loops: CDR1 SGHVS, CDR2 FNYEAQ. The length of the CDR3 is 15 residues.

The V and J genes are TRBV27 and TRBJ2-7; 7 bases line up with TRBD2. CDR3 length: 14 residues. Germline trimming cut 6 bases from V and 5 bases from J; bases unmatched to any gene: 10. Germline V gene sequence: CDR1 MNHEY, CDR2 SMNVEV (reference sequence). The CDR3 is CASSPLRLADEQYF. In DNA form, the CDR3 reads TGTGCCAGCAGCCCCCTTCGGCTAGCGGACGAGCAGTACTTC.

V is TRBV27 and J is TRBJ2-2; D possibly corresponds to TRBD1 (6 bases). CDR1 and CDR2 (germline): MNHEY, SMNVEV (reference sequence). V was clipped by 4 bases and J by 8 bases, with 11 bases between them. The CDR3 is made up of 13 amino acids. The chain's CDR3 is CASSWLGAGELFF. The CDR3 region has the DNA TGTGCCAGCAGTTGGTTGGGGGCAGGGGAGCTGTTTTTT.

The V and J genes are TRBV27 and TRBJ1-5, with 8 bases that match TRBD1. J was trimmed by 6 bases and V by 5 bases; bases with no gene match: 6. CDR3 length equals 14 residues. Germline V CDR1 and CDR2: MNHEY, SMNVEV (reference sequence). CDR3 bases: TGTGCCAGCAGTCGTACAGGGGGAGTTCAGCCCCAGCATTTT. Translated: CASSRTGGVQPQHF.

The J gene is TRBJ2-7, the V gene TRBV5-6; weak D call: TRBD1 (5 bases). Trimming removed 0 bases at V and 0 bases at J, with 13 bases between. The germline CDR1 and CDR2 sequences are SGHDT and YYEEEE. This CDR3 has 16 residues. CDR3 in amino acids: CASSLEGNYFSYEQYF. The DNA for the CDR3 is TGTGCCAGCAGCTTGGAGGGGAATTACTTCTCCTACGAGCAGTACTTC.

This sequence joins TRBV30 and TRBJ1-4; no reliable D call. V shed 0 bases and J shed 8 bases, with 7 bases lying between them. The CDR3 extends over 12 amino acids. The germline V gene encodes CDR1 GTSNPN and CDR2 SVGIG (reference sequence). CDR3 protein: CAWSVLKEKLFF. The DNA for the CDR3 is TGTGCCTGGAGTGTACTAAAAGAAAAACTGTTTTTT.

The chain joins TRBV4-1 to TRBJ1-1; D uncertain. The germline CDR1 and CDR2 sequences are MGHRA and YSYEKL. V shed 3 bases and J shed 1 base, with 12 bases lying between them. The CDR3 length is 15 residues. The chain's CDR3 is CASSQSQSKNTEAFF. The CDR3 nucleotides read TGCGCCAGCAGCCAGTCCCAAAGCAAGAACACTGAAGCTTTCTTT.

The chain combines TRBV6-5 with TRBJ2-7; D remains unclear. V dropped 2 bases and J dropped 0 bases, with 8 bases sitting between them. Germline V gives CDR1 MNHEY, CDR2 SVGAGI. This CDR3 comprises 14 residues. CDR3 amino acids: CASSYEATSYEQYF. In DNA, the CDR3 is TGTGCCAGCAGTTACGAGGCAACCTCCTACGAGCAGTACTTC.

CDR3 nucleotide sequence: TGTGCCAGCAGCTTAGATTCATCGCGGGAGAGAAATACGCAGTATTTT. Amino acid sequence: CASSLDSSRERNTQYF. This rearrangement joins TRBV7-9 to TRBJ2-3, with 7 bases matching TRBD2. This CDR3 is 16 amino acids long. In germline, CDR1 is SEHNR, CDR2 FQNEAQ (reference sequence). J was trimmed by 7 bases and V by 1 base; bases with no gene match: 11.

This chain connects TRBV5-1 to TRBJ2-1; TRBD2 is a possible D gene (5 bases). This CDR3 region has 17 residues. The germline V and J ends were trimmed by 4 bases and 1 base, with 18 bases remaining between them. Germline V gene lookup returns CDR1 SGHRS and CDR2 YFSETQ. CDR3 amino acids: CASSDPRAGTSYNEQFF. The CDR3 nucleotides read TGCGCCAGCAGCGATCCGAGGGCAGGAACTTCCTACAATGAGCAGTTCTTC.

The chain carries TRBV5-5 and TRBJ2-7, with TRBD2 matching over 9 bases. V gave up 3 bases and J gave up 2 bases; unmatched junction bases: 3. CDR3 length: 14 residues. Germline CDR1 and CDR2: SGHKS and YYEKEE (reference sequence). CDR3 region: CASSWGLATYEQYF. The CDR3, as DNA: TGTGCCAGCAGCTGGGGACTAGCCACCTACGAGCAGTACTTC.

The rearrangement links TRBV7-9 to TRBJ2-5; 7 positions match TRBD1. There are 15 residues in the CDR3. Trimming cost V 2 bases and J 1 base; bases outside gene matches: 4. CDR1 and CDR2 from the germline V gene are SEHNR and FQNEAQ (reference sequence). As DNA, the CDR3 is TGTGCCAGCAGCTTATTGGGACAGATCCAAGAGACCCAGTACTTC. Amino acid sequence: CASSLLGQIQETQYF.

This sequence joins TRBV7-8 and TRBJ1-6, with D possibly matching TRBD1 (6 bases). This CDR3 region has 18 residues. CDR1 SGHVS and CDR2 FQNEAQ come from the germline V gene. The ends were cut back, 9 bases at V and 1 base at J, with 22 bases in the middle. The CDR3 reads CASSRNLDQGSYNSPLHF. As DNA, the CDR3 is TGTGCCAGTAGCAGGAATCTGGACCAGGGGTCCTATAATTCACCCCTCCACTTT.

The CDR3 DNA is TGTGCCACCAGTGATGCCGGGACAGATTCCTACGAGCAGTACTTC. It yields the protein CATSDAGTDSYEQYF. The chain uses TRBV24-1 and TRBJ2-7; 7 nucleotides align to TRBD1. The CDR3 loop spans 15 amino acids. The V segment lost 3 bases and the J segment 1 base; nucleotides outside the gene matches: 5. Germline assignment: CDR1 KGHDR and CDR2 SFDVKD.